A single sample is the source of the 7 T cell receptor beta chains below, sequenced in a study of T cell responses to AZD1222 COVID-19 vaccine. The method was immunoSEQ multiplex PCR; TCRdb's version includes in-frame clones alone and lacks a portion of them. The sample consists of 70,000 or so clones, about four fifths of them appearing once. The starting material was peripheral blood, obtained on day 0 of MenACWY control vaccination. These receptors came from an adult in good health.

CDR3 coding DNA: TGTGCCTGGAGTGTACAATACTCCTACGAGCAGTACTTC. Translating it yields CAWSVQYSYEQYF. The genes are TRBV30 and TRBJ2-7; D unresolved. This CDR3 spans 13 amino acids. Germline values: CDR1 GTSNPN, CDR2 SVGIG (reference sequence). The germline V and J ends were trimmed by 0 bases and 0 bases, with 6 bases remaining between them.

The chain employs TRBV4-3 and TRBJ2-1; no clear D gene. Looked up from germline, CDR1 is LGHNA and CDR2 is YSLEER. This CDR3 is 14 amino acids long. The V end lost 0 bases, the J end lost 8 bases, and 11 bases lay between the germline ends. CDR3 sequence reads: CASSQDTNADEQFF. Written as DNA, the CDR3 is TGCGCCAGCAGCCAAGATACGAACGCTGATGAGCAGTTCTTC.

This clone was found a few times. The chain joins TRBV18 to TRBJ1-1; D is uncertain. The CDR3 totals 13 residues. CDR1 and CDR2 (germline): KGHSH, LQKENI. Trimming removed 0 bases at V and 10 bases at J, with 12 bases between. This CDR3 is CASSPPYRDRAFF. CDR3 sequence (DNA): TGTGCCAGCTCACCACCGTATAGGGATCGAGCTTTCTTT.

The V call is TRBV18, the J call TRBJ1-1; the match to TRBD1 covers 7 bases. J gave up 0 bases and V 5 bases, and 6 bases lay outside the gene matches. The CDR3 contains 15 residues. The germline V gene encodes CDR1 KGHSH and CDR2 LQKENI. CDR3 nucleotide sequence: TGTGCCAGCTCAAGCCCGACAGGGATGAACACTGAAGCTTTCTTT. Translated, it gives CASSSPTGMNTEAFF. Together with reference TRBV18 and TRBJ1-1, the CDR3 gives the full variable domain: NAGVMQNPRHLVRRRGQEARLRCSPMKGHSHVYWYRQLPEEGLKFMVYLQKENIIDESGMPKERFSAEFPKEGPSILRIQQVVRGDSAAYFCASSSPTGMNTEAFFGQGTRLTVV.

The V call is TRBV19, the J call TRBJ1-5; 8 bases are a match to TRBD1. This CDR3 has 15 residues. The V gene's germline CDR1 is LNHDA and CDR2 SQIVND (reference sequence). With V trimmed by 7 bases and J by 1 base, 6 bases remained unmatched. CDR3 in amino acids: CASTSTGGSNQPQHF. The CDR3 nucleotides are TGTGCCAGTACCTCCACAGGGGGGAGCAATCAGCCCCAGCATTTT.

The chain recombines TRBV4-1 with TRBJ1-5; unclear D gene. The V gene's germline CDR1 is MGHRA and CDR2 YSYEKL. This CDR3 has 13 amino acids. Trimming stripped 1 base from V and 8 bases from J, with 9 bases between. The CDR3, as DNA: TGCGCCAGCAGCCAAGTCCTTCCGGAGCCCCAGCATTTT. Encoded protein: CASSQVLPEPQHF.

V and J are TRBV6-1 and TRBJ1-6; no clear D gene. CDR3 length: 16 residues. The germline V gene encodes CDR1 MNHNS and CDR2 SASEGT. Trimming left V 3 bases short and J 0 bases short, with 9 bases between. The chain's CDR3 is CASSEAQSSYNSPLHF. Here the CDR3 DNA reads TGTGCCAGCAGTGAGGCACAGAGCTCCTATAATTCACCCCTCCACTTT.